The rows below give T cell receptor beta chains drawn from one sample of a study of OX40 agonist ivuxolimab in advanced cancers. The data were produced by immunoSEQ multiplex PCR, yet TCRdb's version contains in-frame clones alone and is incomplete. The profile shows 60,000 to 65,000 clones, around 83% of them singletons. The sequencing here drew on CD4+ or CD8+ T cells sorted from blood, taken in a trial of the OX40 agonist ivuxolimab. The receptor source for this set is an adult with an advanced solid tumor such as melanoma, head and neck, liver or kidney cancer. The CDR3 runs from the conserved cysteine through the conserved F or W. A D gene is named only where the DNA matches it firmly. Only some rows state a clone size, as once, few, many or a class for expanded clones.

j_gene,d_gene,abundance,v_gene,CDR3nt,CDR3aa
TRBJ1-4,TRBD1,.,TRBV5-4,TGTGCCAGCAGCTTGGGGATGCCGGGACAGGGGCGGCTTGAAAAACTGTTTTTT,CASSLGMPGQGRLEKLFF
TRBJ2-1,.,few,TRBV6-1,TGTGCCAGCAGGTCCGGGACCCAGTACAATGAGCAGTTCTTC,CASRSGTQYNEQFF
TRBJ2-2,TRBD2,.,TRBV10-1,TGCGCCAGCAGTACTAGCGTACCCGGGGAGCTGTTTTTT,CASSTSVPGELFF
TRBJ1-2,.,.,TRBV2,TGTGCCAGCAGTGACTCGGTTTACTATGGCTACACCTTC,CASSDSVYYGYTF
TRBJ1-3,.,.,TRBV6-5,TGTGCCAGCAGTTATGGGGCGGGCCTGACTGGAAACACCATATATTTT,CASSYGAGLTGNTIYF
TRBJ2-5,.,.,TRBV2,TGTGCCAGCCGGGACTTGCAAGAGACCCAGTACTTC,CASRDLQETQYF
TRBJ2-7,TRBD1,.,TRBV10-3,TGTGCCTTGGCCAGGGACAGGTCCTACGAGCAGTACTTC,CALARDRSYEQYF
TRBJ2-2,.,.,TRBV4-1,TGCGCCAGCAGCCAAGCTGGTTTCGCGAACACCGGGGAGCTGTTTTTT,CASSQAGFANTGELFF
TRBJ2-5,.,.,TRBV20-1,TGCAGTGCTAGACCCCAAGAGACCCAGTACTTC,CSARPQETQYF
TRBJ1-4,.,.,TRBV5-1,TGCGCCAGCAGCGGGGACGGGGGGACTAATGAAAAACTGTTTTTT,CASSGDGGTNEKLFF
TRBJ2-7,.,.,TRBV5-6,TGTGCCAGCAGTTCTACAGGTTACGAGCAGTACTTC,CASSSTGYEQYF
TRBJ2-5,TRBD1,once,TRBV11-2,TGTGCCAGCAGCATCGGACAGGGGGAGACCCAGTACTTC,CASSIGQGETQYF
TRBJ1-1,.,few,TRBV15,TGTGCCACCAGCAGAGGGTCCAGGGTCGGCGGAGCTTTCTTT,CATSRGSRVGGAFF
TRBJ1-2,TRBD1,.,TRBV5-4,TGTGCCCAGGGGACAGGGGACTATGGCTACACCTTC,CAQGTGDYGYTF
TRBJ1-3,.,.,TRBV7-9,TGTGCCAGCAGCTTGGAGGTTCTTGGAAACACCATATATTTT,CASSLEVLGNTIYF
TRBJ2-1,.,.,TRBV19,TGTGCCAGTACCCCGAGGGGGACGACCCCCTACAATGAGCAGTTCTTC,CASTPRGTTPYNEQFF
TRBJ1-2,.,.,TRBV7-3,TGTGCCAGCAGCTCTGGTGTACAGGGAGGTGGCTACACCTTC,CASSSGVQGGGYTF
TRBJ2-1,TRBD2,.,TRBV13,TGTGCCAGCAGCGCCCGCCGACTAGCGCTGCGCTCCTACAATGAGCAGTTCTTC,CASSARRLALRSYNEQFF
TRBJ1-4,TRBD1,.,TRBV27,TGTGCCAGCAGTAAAGACAGGGCTGAAAAACTGTTTTTT,CASSKDRAEKLFF
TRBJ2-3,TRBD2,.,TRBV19,TGTGCCAGTAGTCGATCGGGAGGGGGGGATACGCAGTATTTT,CASSRSGGGDTQYF
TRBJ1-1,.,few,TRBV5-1,TGCGCCAGCAGCGGGGTAGGGGGGGCGATCACTGAAGCTTTCTTT,CASSGVGGAITEAFF
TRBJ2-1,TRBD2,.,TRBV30,TGTGCCTGGAGTTTTAGCGGGAGCTCCTACAATGAGCAGTTCTTC,CAWSFSGSSYNEQFF
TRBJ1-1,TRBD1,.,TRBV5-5,TGTGCCAGCAGCTTACAGGGGGCGCGGGACACTGAAGCTTTCTTT,CASSLQGARDTEAFF
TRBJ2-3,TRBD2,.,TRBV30,TGTGCCTGGAGTCTCAGCGGGGTTAGCACAGATACGCAGTATTTT,CAWSLSGVSTDTQYF
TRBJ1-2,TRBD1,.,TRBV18,TGTGCCAGCTCACCAGGTCGAACAGGGGCGGCTAATGGCTACACCTTC,CASSPGRTGAANGYTF
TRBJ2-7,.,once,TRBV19,TGTGCCAGTAGTATTTTTGACAGCACCTACGAGCAGTACTTC,CASSIFDSTYEQYF
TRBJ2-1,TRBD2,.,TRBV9,TGTGCCAGCAGCGCACCGGGACTAGTTGGCGGTGAGCAGTTCTTC,CASSAPGLVGGEQFF
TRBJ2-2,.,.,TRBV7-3,TGTGCCAGCAGCTTAATAGGCGGAGGGGCCGGGGAGCTGTTTTTT,CASSLIGGGAGELFF
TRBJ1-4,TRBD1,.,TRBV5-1,TGCGCCAGCAGCCCGGGGGACAGAACCAATGAAAAACTGTTTTTT,CASSPGDRTNEKLFF
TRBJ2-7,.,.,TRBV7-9,TGTGCCACCATGGAGGTTGATAAGCAGTACTTC,CATMEVDKQYF
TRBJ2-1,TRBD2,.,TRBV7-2,TGTGCCAGCAGCTTAAAGTCCCCCACTAGCGGGAATCACAATGAGCAGTTCTTC,CASSLKSPTSGNHNEQFF
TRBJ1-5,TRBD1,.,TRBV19,TGTGCCTGTCGGAGGACAGGGGGCGATAGGGGGAATCAGCCCCAGCATTTT,CACRRTGGDRGNQPQHF
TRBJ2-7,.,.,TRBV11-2,TGTGCCAGCAGCCATCCGGCCTTTGGGGACTACGAGCAGTACTTC,CASSHPAFGDYEQYF
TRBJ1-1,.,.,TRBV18,TGTGCCAGCTCACCGGCGGGGAGGGACACTGAAGCTTTCTTT,CASSPAGRDTEAFF
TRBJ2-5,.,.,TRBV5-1,TGCGCCAGCAGCTTGCAGGGTCAATTACAAGAGACCCAGTACTTC,CASSLQGQLQETQYF
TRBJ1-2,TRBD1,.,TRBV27,TGTGCCAGCAGTGGATACAGGGGGAACTATGGCTACACCTTC,CASSGYRGNYGYTF
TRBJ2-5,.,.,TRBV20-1,TGCATATGTAGTTGGGGAGAGACCCAGTACTTC,CICSWGETQYF
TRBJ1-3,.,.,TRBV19,TGTGCCAGTAGGCCCTTCTCTGGAAACACCATATATTTT,CASRPFSGNTIYF
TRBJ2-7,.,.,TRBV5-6,TGTGCCAGCAGCTTGATACGGGGCTACGAGCAGTACTTC,CASSLIRGYEQYF
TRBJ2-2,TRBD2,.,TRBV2,TGTGCCAGCAGTGAAGACCGGAGCGGGGGGGGCCGTCTCGGGGAGCTGTTTTTT,CASSEDRSGGGRLGELFF
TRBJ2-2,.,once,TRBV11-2,TGTGCCAGCAGCTTAGTTCCCCAGGGGCTAGGCGGGGAGCTGTTTTTT,CASSLVPQGLGGELFF
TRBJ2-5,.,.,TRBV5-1,TGCGCCAGCAGCCTGCAGGGTCCACAAGAGACCCAGTACTTC,CASSLQGPQETQYF
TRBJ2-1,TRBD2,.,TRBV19,TGTGCCAGTAGAAGACTCGGGGGGGCCGGGAATGAGCAGTTCTTC,CASRRLGGAGNEQFF
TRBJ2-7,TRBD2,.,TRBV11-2,TGTGCCAGCAGCTTAGCTCGCGGGGGGTCCTACGAGCAGTACTTC,CASSLARGGSYEQYF
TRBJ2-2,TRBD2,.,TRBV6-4,TGTGCCAGTCAGCCCCTAGCGGGAGGGCCCGGGGAGCTGTTTTTT,CASQPLAGGPGELFF
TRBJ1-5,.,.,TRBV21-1,TGTGCCAGCAGCAAAGGAAGCAGCCAGACCGGTCATAGGCATCAGCCCCAGCATTTT,CASSKGSSQTGHRHQPQHF
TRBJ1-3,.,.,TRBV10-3,TGTGCCATCAGTGAACCTGGGGGAAACACCATATATTTT,CAISEPGGNTIYF
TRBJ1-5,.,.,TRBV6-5,TGTGCCAGCAGCCCCTTGGGAGGGGAGCCCCAGCATTTT,CASSPLGGEPQHF
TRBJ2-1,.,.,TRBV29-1,TGCAGCGTCCGCCCCCCGGGTTCGGCCTACAATGAGCAGTTCTTC,CSVRPPGSAYNEQFF
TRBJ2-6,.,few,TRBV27,TGTGCCAGCAGTTACGGTGGGGCCAACGTCCTGACTTTC,CASSYGGANVLTF
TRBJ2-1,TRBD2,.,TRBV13,TGTGCCAGCAGCTTAGGCGGTAGCGGGAGGGCGTACAATGAGCAGTTCTTC,CASSLGGSGRAYNEQFF
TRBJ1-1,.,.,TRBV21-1,TGTGCCAGCAGCAAAGTATGGGGGAGAATCACTGAAGCTTTCTTT,CASSKVWGRITEAFF
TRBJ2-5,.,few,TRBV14,TGTGCCAGCAGCCAAGCCCATGGCAGGGGTCGGGAGACCCAGTACTTC,CASSQAHGRGRETQYF
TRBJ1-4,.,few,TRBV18,TGTGCCAGCTCCACTTCCGGGGAGTATCGCGAAAAACTGTTTTTT,CASSTSGEYREKLFF
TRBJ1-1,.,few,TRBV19,TGTGCCAGTAGTTGGGGGGGCACTGAAGCTTTCTTT,CASSWGGTEAFF
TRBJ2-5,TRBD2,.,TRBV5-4,TGTGCCAGCAGCACGGGGAGACTAGCGGGAGTCCGCGGGGAGACCCAGTACTTC,CASSTGRLAGVRGETQYF
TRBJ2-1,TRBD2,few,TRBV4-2,TGTGCCAGCAGCCAAGAACCCGCGGGAGCCTACAATGAGCAGTTCTTC,CASSQEPAGAYNEQFF
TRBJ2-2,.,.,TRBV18,TGTGCCAGCTTGGGGAGACTAGGAACCGGGGAGCTGTTTTTT,CASLGRLGTGELFF
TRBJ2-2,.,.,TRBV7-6,TGTGCCAGCAGCTTATTGAGCGCCAGCGGGGAGCTGTTTTTT,CASSLLSASGELFF